This T cell receptor (beta chain) was sequenced for a study of radiotherapy plus CTLA-4 blockade in lung cancer. In the study overall: Of the patients, about 19% showed objective responses and 31% attained disease control. Study findings and constraints: In blood, early T cell clone dynamics reportedly predicted response best, together with interferon-beta. In blood, after radiotherapy plus ipilimumab, tumor-derived TCR clones expanded.

CTLA-4 blockade using ipilimumab, together with focal radiation, was received by patients with chemo-refractory metastatic non-small-cell lung cancer. Profiling relied on immunoSEQ multiplex PCR, and the TCRdb table lists in-frame clones only, not all of them. The data hold about 46,000 clones, with 79% observed a single time. Note on this clone: The target antigen is unknown.

The V end lost 5 bases, the J end lost 4 bases, and 13 bases lay between the germline ends. Germline values: CDR1 MNHEY, CDR2 SVGAGI. The CDR3 is made up of 14 amino acids. The chain combines TRBV6-5 with TRBJ2-3; tentatively, D is TRBD1 (6 bases). The receptor was derived from a human donor with non-small cell lung cancer who had a complete response to radiotherapy plus ipilimumab. Sequencing was performed on peripheral blood, taken from a patient treated with radiotherapy plus ipilimumab. The DNA of the CDR3 is TGTGCCAGCAGTAGACAGGCAGGGGCAGATACGCAGTATTTT. As protein: CASSRQAGADTQYF.